This T cell receptor (beta chain) was identified during a study of blood T cells in healthy people across ages. The use of a sample-barcoded 5' primer and a J-beta primer mix characterized a second PCR of about 7 to 12 cycles. TCRdb processed the 5' RACE reads anew with MiXCR; each CDR3 protein has one entry. The repertoire consists of 1,800,000 or so distinct CDR3 sequences, with roughly two fifths occurring once and the leading ten covering under 30%. The germline CDR1 and CDR2 sequences are DFQATT and SNEGSKA (reference sequence). V was trimmed by 3 bases and J by 0 bases, leaving 9 bases between them. CDR3 length: 13 residues.

This sequence originates from a human donor in good health. This chain links TRBV20-1 with TRBJ2-7, with unresolved D. Sequencing was carried out using blood. The CDR3 sequence is CSASGPNSYEQYF. CDR3 nucleotide sequence: TGCAGTGCTAGCGGGCCCAACTCCTACGAGCAGTACTTC.